This record covers a single TCR beta chain. The source of the sample is a study of T cells after yellow fever vaccination. V lost 2 bases and J 5 bases, leaving 15 bases between the germline ends. This CDR3 has 15 residues. CDR1 is MNHEY, CDR2 SMNVEV, per germline (reference sequence). TCRdb ran MiXCR on the 5' RACE reads and lists one entry per CDR3 protein. The repertoire has about 50,000 distinct CDR3 sequences, about 5.2% of them found once; the top ten carry roughly a third. This chain links TRBV27 with TRBJ1-1; no firm D call. The receptor comes from a man between 18 and 35 years old who received the YFV17D yellow fever vaccine. The starting material was PBMCs, either bulk or a sorted T-cell subset (CD4+, CD8+, memory, or dextramer-sorted; not recorded which), obtained on the day of the yellow fever booster vaccination. CDR3 protein: CASSLRPRSGTEAFF. CDR3 DNA: TGTGCCAGCAGTTTAAGGCCGCGGTCGGGGACTGAAGCTTTCTTT.